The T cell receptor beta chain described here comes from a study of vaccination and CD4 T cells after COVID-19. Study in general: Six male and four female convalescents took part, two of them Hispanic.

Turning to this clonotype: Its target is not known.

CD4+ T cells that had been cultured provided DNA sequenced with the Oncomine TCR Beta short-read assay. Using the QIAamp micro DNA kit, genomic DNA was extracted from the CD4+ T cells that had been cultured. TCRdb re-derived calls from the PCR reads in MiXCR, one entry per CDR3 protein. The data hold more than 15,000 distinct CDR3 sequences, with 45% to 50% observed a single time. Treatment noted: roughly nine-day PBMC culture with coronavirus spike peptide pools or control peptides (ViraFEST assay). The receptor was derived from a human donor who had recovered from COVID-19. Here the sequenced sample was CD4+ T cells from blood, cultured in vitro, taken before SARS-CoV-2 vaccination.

The CDR3 reads CASSLSDEQYF. Here the CDR3 DNA reads TGTGCCAGCAGCTTATCCGACGAGCAGTACTTC. The chain combines TRBV7-8 with TRBJ2-7, with D uncertain. The germline V and J ends were trimmed by 2 bases and 5 bases, with 4 bases remaining between them. Germline CDR1 SGHVS, CDR2 FQNEAQ. CDR3 length equals 11 residues. Variable domain in full (rest from reference TRBV7-8 and TRBJ2-7): GAGVSQSPRYKVAKRGQDVALRCDPISGHVSLFWYQQALGQGPEFLTYFQNEAQLDKSGLPSDRFFAERPEGSVSTLKIQRTQQEDSAVYLCASSLSDEQYFGPGTRLTVT.